This T cell receptor (beta chain) appears in the sequencing data of a study of T cell responses to AZD1222 COVID-19 vaccine. Study-wide background: Pooled samples include second doses given at about 4 or 12 weeks. Study-wide results and caveats: Targeting of unmutated variant regions was reportedly seen in nearly half of spike-specific TCRs. Donor demographics were predominantly white British with a female majority; clonal diversity may be underestimated. Just six AZD1222 recipients were seropositive at baseline.

Unmatched junction bases numbered 6, after V lost 5 bases and J lost 3 bases. Germline lookup yields CDR1 SGHVS and CDR2 FNYEAQ. The CDR3 loop spans 15 amino acids. A word on this clone: Its target is not known.

Produced via immunoSEQ multiplex PCR; TCRdb's table is partial and in-frame only. The data hold around 99,000 clones, with 87% observed a single time. Source: peripheral blood, taken on day 0 of AZD1222 vaccination. The source of this sequence is an adult in good health. The rearrangement links TRBV7-6 to TRBJ1-1, with TRBD1 matching 10 bases. Here the CDR3 DNA reads TGTGCCAGCAGCCCGGGACAGGGGAAGGACACTGAAGCTTTCTTT. Its translation is CASSPGQGKDTEAFF.